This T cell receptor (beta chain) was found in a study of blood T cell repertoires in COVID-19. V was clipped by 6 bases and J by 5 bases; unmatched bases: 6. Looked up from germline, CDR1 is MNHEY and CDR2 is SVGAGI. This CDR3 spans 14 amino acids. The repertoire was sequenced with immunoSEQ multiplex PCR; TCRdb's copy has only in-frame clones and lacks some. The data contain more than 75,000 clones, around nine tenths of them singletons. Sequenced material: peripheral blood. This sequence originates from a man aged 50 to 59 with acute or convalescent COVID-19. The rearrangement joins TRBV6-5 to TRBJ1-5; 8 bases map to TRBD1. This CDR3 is CASRRDRRYQPQHF. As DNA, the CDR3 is TGTGCCAGCAGAAGGGACAGGCGTTATCAGCCCCAGCATTTT.